This T cell receptor (beta chain) was sequenced during a study of blood T cell repertoires in COVID-19. Study-level background: COVID-19 samples from acute and convalescent phases originated in the United States, Italy and Spain. PBMCs, B-cell-depleted T cells, or T cells were the source of the cDNA or gDNA that made up the material.

Authors' analysis steps: Estimated nucleated cell counts came from reference gene primer amplification. Sequencing was performed with immunoSEQ multiplex PCR; in TCRdb, only in-frame clones are kept and a portion is missing. From that table come the V and J calls and clone size; the DNA was used to work out D and trimming. Here the sample spans approximately 59,000 clones, about 81% being singletons. Germline loops: CDR1 SNHLY, CDR2 FYNNEI. V trimming: 5 bases; J trimming: 7 bases; junction bases outside the gene matches: 15. The CDR3 is 18 residues long. The receptor was derived from a man of 80 years or more with acute or convalescent COVID-19. The specimen sequenced was peripheral blood. The chain combines TRBV2 with TRBJ2-1; the match to TRBD2 covers 12 bases. CDR3 DNA sequence: TGTGCCAGCAGTATTCGGCAACTAGCGGGAGGTCGAGGGAATGAGCAGTTCTTC. This codes for CASSIRQLAGGRGNEQFF.